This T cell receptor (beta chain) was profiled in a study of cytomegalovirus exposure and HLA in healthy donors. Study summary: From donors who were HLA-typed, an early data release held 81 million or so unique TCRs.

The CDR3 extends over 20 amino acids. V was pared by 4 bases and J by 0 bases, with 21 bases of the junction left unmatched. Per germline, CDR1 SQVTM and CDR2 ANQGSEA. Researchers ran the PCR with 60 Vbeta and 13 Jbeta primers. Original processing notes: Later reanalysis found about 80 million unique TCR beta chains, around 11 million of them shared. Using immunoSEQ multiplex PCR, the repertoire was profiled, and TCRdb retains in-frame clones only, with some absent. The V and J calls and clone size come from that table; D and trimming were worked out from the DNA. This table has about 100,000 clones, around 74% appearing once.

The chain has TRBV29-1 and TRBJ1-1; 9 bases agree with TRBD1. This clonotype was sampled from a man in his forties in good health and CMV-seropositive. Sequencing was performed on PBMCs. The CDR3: CSVVGVGDSDRGSMNTEAFF. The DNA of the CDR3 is TGCAGCGTTGTCGGGGTTGGGGATTCAGACAGGGGGTCCATGAACACTGAAGCTTTCTTT.